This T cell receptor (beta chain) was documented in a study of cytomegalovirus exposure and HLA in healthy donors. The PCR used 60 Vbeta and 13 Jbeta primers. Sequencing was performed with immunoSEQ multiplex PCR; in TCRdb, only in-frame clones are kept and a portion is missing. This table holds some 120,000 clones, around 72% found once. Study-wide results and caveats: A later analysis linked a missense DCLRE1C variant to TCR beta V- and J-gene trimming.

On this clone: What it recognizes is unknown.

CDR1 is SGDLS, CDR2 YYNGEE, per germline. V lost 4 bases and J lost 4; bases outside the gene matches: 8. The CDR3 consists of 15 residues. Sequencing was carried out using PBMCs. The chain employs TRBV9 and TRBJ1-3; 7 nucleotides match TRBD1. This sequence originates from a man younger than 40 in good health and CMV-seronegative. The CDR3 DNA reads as TGTGCCAGCAGCCCGACCGGGACAGAAGGAAACACCATATATTTT. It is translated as CASSPTGTEGNTIYF.